The text below deals with one T cell receptor beta chain. Its target is unknown. Libraries were prepared by immunoSEQ multiplex PCR; TCRdb keeps only in-frame clonotypes and omits some of them. The repertoire includes under 150,000 clones, 85% to 90% of them detected once, and roughly 3.6% sits in the top ten. The data were taken from a study of T cell responses to AZD1222 COVID-19 vaccine. Germline assignment: CDR1 MNHEY and CDR2 SVGAGI. Trimming shortened V by 2 bases and J by 5 bases, and 12 bases separated the two germline ends. The length of the CDR3 is 14 residues. Study findings and constraints: Vaccination with two AZD1222 doses was followed by a rise in Spike-specific TCR breadth and depth.

The receptor's source is an adult in good health. The sample was peripheral blood, taken on day 0 of AZD1222 vaccination. The V and J genes are TRBV6-5 and TRBJ1-1; D not resolved. The CDR3 is CASSYANPRTEAFF. In DNA form, the CDR3 reads TGTGCCAGCAGTTACGCGAACCCCAGGACTGAAGCTTTCTTT.